These 9 T cell receptor beta chains came from one sample sequenced in a study of T cell responses to AZD1222 COVID-19 vaccine. The method was immunoSEQ multiplex PCR; TCRdb's version includes in-frame clones alone and lacks a portion of them. The sample contains more than 140,000 clones, over 85% of which appear only once. Here the sequenced sample was peripheral blood, taken on day 0 of MenACWY control vaccination. These receptors all stem from an adult in good health.

There are a few counts of this clone. The chain carries TRBV3-1 (or the pseudogene TRBV3-2) and TRBJ1-2; D unresolved. In germline, CDR1 is LGHDT, CDR2 YNNKEL (reference sequence). V lost 3 bases, J lost 8 bases, and 19 bases lay in between. The CDR3 extends over 15 amino acids. CDR3: CASSHAGPDKGGYTF. The CDR3 DNA reads as TGTGCCAGCAGCCATGCCGGGCCAGACAAAGGAGGCTACACCTTC.

The rearrangement links TRBV28 to TRBJ2-7; D is perhaps TRBD1 (5 bases). The germline gives CDR1 MDHEN, CDR2 SYDVKM. With 2 bases removed from V and 4 bases from J, the gap between germline ends came to 12 bases. The CDR3 spans 14 residues. The CDR3 sequence is CASSLIRDGYEQYF. As DNA, the CDR3 is TGTGCCAGCAGTTTAATCAGGGATGGGTACGAGCAGTACTTC. Combining the CDR3 with reference TRBV28 and TRBJ2-7 gives the whole variable domain DVKVTQSSRYLVKRTGEKVFLECVQDMDHENMFWYRQDPGLGLRLIYFSYDVKMKEKGDIPEGYSVSREKKERFSLILESASTNQTSMYLCASSLIRDGYEQYFGPGTRLTVT.

The chain carries TRBV2 and TRBJ1-1; D possibly corresponds to TRBD1 (6 bases). The CDR3 runs 13 residues. Looked up from germline, CDR1 is SNHLY and CDR2 is FYNNEI. V lost 3 bases to trimming and J lost 2 bases, with 7 bases between them. The CDR3 region is CASSEGANTEAFF. The CDR3 DNA is TGTGCCAGCAGTGAGGGGGCCAACACTGAAGCTTTCTTT.

This sequence joins TRBV3-1 (or the pseudogene TRBV3-2) and TRBJ2-7; TRBD1 agrees at 10 bases. Germline V CDR1 and CDR2: LGHDT, YNNKEL (reference sequence). Losses at the gene ends were 3 bases for V and 6 bases for J; bases not matched to a gene: 5. The CDR3 is 14 residues long. The DNA for the CDR3 is TGTGCCAGCAGCCAGGGACAGGGGCGGAGCGAGCAGTACTTC. Translation: CASSQGQGRSEQYF.

The genes are TRBV11-2 and TRBJ2-7; TRBD1 matches 7 bases. Per the germline V gene, CDR1 is SGHAT and CDR2 is FQNNGV. There are 15 residues in the CDR3. V dropped 5 bases and J dropped 4; count of bases not matched to a gene: 11. In DNA form, the CDR3 reads TGTGCCAGCAGCCCGGACAGGATGATGAGTTACGAGCAGTACTTC. Amino acid sequence: CASSPDRMMSYEQYF.

This sequence joins TRBV6-1 and TRBJ2-7, with D unclear. Deletions cut 2 bases from V and 2 bases from J, with 7 bases between. Germline values: CDR1 MNHNS, CDR2 SASEGT. The CDR3 is made up of 13 amino acids. As DNA, the CDR3 is TGTGCCAGCAGTGAACGGCATACCTACGAGCAGTACTTC. This gives the protein CASSERHTYEQYF.

Ten or more counts support this clone. The rearrangement links TRBV9 to TRBJ2-3; no reliable D call. The CDR3 extends over 12 amino acids. Germline CDR1 and CDR2: SGDLS and YYNGEE. V gave up 2 bases and J gave up 2 bases, with 3 bases separating them. CDR3 sequence reads: CASSVFTDTQYF. As DNA, the CDR3 is TGTGCCAGCAGCGTCTTCACAGATACGCAGTATTTT.

The V gene is TRBV7-9, the J gene TRBJ1-1; D gene unclear. The CDR3 runs 14 residues. CDR1 and CDR2 (germline): SEHNR, FQNEAQ (reference sequence). V was clipped by 4 bases and J by 3 bases, with 12 bases between them. This chain's CDR3 is CASSSPMWDTEAFF. The CDR3 bases are TGTGCCAGCAGCTCCCCAATGTGGGACACTGAAGCTTTCTTT.

This chain uses TRBV12-3 or TRBV12-4 with TRBJ1-1; D is possibly TRBD1 (5 bases). The CDR3 length is 12 residues. The V end was cut by 7 bases, the J end by 8 bases, with 14 bases between. The CDR3 loop is CASTGGVSEAFF. The CDR3 DNA is TGTGCCAGCACCGGAGGGGTCTCCGAAGCTTTCTTT.